The 6 T cell receptor beta chains presented below share a single source sample, sequenced in a study of regulatory T cells in long-lasting Graves disease. Arm-PCR of CDR3 regions and iRepertoire HTBI primers were used to build TCR beta libraries. TCRdb recomputed calls from the multiplex PCR reads with MiXCR, one row per CDR3 protein. The table has over 200,000 distinct CDR3 sequences, about 20% seen once; the top ten hold approximately 15%. Sample time point: newly diagnosed GD, antithyroid drugs for less than 3 months. Following extraction of RNA from PBMCs, that RNA was used to make the TCR library. These data were also filed under a second study, of T cells in Graves' hyperthyroidism and ophthalmopathy.

The material was peripheral blood mononuclear cells (PBMCs), obtained at new diagnosis, from a patient treated with antithyroid drugs. The origin of the receptors is a woman aged 25 to 45 with Graves disease.

This clonotype was counted a single time. The chain recombines TRBV20-1 with TRBJ2-3, with 12 nucleotides matching TRBD2. The length of the CDR3 is 16 residues. After removal of 3 bases from V and 7 bases from J, the junction contained 11 bases not matched to a gene. CDR1 and CDR2 (germline): DFQATT, SNEGSKA (reference sequence). CDR3 protein: CSARRASGGAANTQYF. In DNA form, the CDR3 reads TGCAGTGCTAGGAGGGCTAGCGGGGGGGCGGCAAATACGCAGTATTTT.

This clonotype occurred many times. The V and J genes are TRBV18 and TRBJ2-7; 8 bases are a match to TRBD1. From germline, CDR1 is KGHSH and CDR2 LQKENI. The CDR3 has 15 residues. The V and J ends lost 3 bases and 6 bases, in that order; junction bases with no gene match: 10. The CDR3 nucleotides read TGTGCCAGCTCACCCCTAGGGACAGGTCCGTCCGAGCAGTACTTC. This sequence encodes CASSPLGTGPSEQYF.

The chain employs TRBV10-1 and TRBJ2-2, with 8 bases lining up with TRBD2. CDR1 is WNHNN and CDR2 is SYGVQD in the germline V gene (reference sequence). Trimming removed 0 bases from V and 6 bases from J; junction bases left unmatched: 6. The CDR3 runs 16 residues. The CDR3 DNA reads TGCGCCAGCAGTGAGTCTCCTAGCGGGTTCCCCGGGGAGCTGTTTTTT. It translates to CASSESPSGFPGELFF.

This clonotype was observed a handful of times. The V call is TRBV12-3 or TRBV12-4, the J call TRBJ2-7; D is ambiguous. Trimming left V 3 bases short and J 6 bases short, with 9 bases between. The CDR3 is made up of 12 amino acids. For the CDR3, the DNA is TGTGCCAGCAGTTTCCAGTCTGGCGAGCAGTACTTC. Translated: CASSFQSGEQYF.

Notes on this clonotype: This likely stems from a read error, as it lies one base from a far larger clone. No conserved phenylalanine or tryptophan is present at the end of the CDR3, so a read error is the likely explanation. The rearrangement uses TRBV9 and TRBJ2-1; 9 nucleotides match TRBD2. From germline, CDR1 is SGDLS and CDR2 YYNGEE. CDR3 length: 13 residues. Germline trimming cut 5 bases from V and 10 bases from J; bases unmatched to any gene: 7. The CDR3 DNA reads as TGTGCCAGCAGTTTAGGGCTAGCGGGGGAGCAGTTCATC. Amino acids: CASSLGLAGEQFI.

This clonotype was recorded only once. The chain recombines TRBV2 with TRBJ2-3; 14 nucleotides match TRBD2. This CDR3 is built from 15 residues. Germline assignment: CDR1 SNHLY and CDR2 FYNNEI. V lost 8 bases and J lost 4; bases outside the gene matches: 5. The CDR3 DNA reads as TGTGCCAGCGGGACTAGCGGGAGTAGGGCAGATACGCAGTATTTT. It codes for CASGTSGSRADTQYF.